This T cell receptor (beta chain) stems from a study of cytomegalovirus exposure and HLA in healthy donors. PCR was performed using 60 Vbeta and 13 Jbeta primers. Some clones are missing from TCRdb's copy, which holds only in-frame ones; the method was immunoSEQ multiplex PCR. The sample has 95,000 to 100,000 clones; over 70% are singletons. Comments on this clone: Its target is unknown.

V lost 5 bases, J lost 4 bases, and 11 bases lay in between. The length of the CDR3 is 14 residues. CDR1 is LNHNV, CDR2 YYDKDF, per germline (reference sequence). Findings and limits, study-wide: Presence/absence analyses treated sequencing depth as roughly uniform across donors. Previously analyzed data showed that most TCR beta V segments were productive at a frequency of about 90% or about 30%. Immune exposure was documented only through CMV serostatus.

This TCR derives from a man aged 45-60 years in good health and CMV-seronegative. Source material: PBMCs. The V call is TRBV15, the J call TRBJ2-2; D possibly corresponds to TRBD1 (6 bases). The CDR3 bases are TGTGCCACCAGCCCAGGGGACGCCACCGGGGAGCTGTTTTTT. It yields the protein CATSPGDATGELFF.